This entry describes one TCR beta chain. The data were obtained in a study of cytomegalovirus exposure and HLA in healthy donors. PCR used 60 Vbeta primers and 13 Jbeta primers. Only in-frame clones appear in the TCRdb table, and some are missing; sequencing was by immunoSEQ multiplex PCR. The sample shows roughly 200,000 clones, approximately 86% of them seen only once. The sequence came from a woman aged 25-40 years in good health and CMV-seronegative. Sequenced material: PBMCs.

The chain's CDR3 is CASLKPRGGVYNEQFF. The CDR3 nucleotides read TGTGCCAGCCTGAAACCTCGGGGGGGAGTCTACAATGAGCAGTTCTTC. V usage is TRBV11-2 and J usage is TRBJ2-1, with 8 nucleotides matching TRBD2. The V segment lost 8 bases and the J segment 3 bases; nucleotides outside the gene matches: 12. The CDR3 loop spans 16 amino acids. Germline V gives CDR1 SGHAT, CDR2 FQNNGV.